The 3 T cell receptor beta chains presented below share a single source sample, sequenced in a study of cytomegalovirus exposure and HLA in healthy donors. Profiled with immunoSEQ multiplex PCR; TCRdb holds only in-frame clones, not every one. The sample has 150,000 to 180,000 clones; 70% to 90% are singletons. Sequenced material: PBMCs. These receptors were taken from a man between 18 and 35 years old in good health and CMV-seropositive.

V is TRBV6-5 and J is TRBJ2-7, with a possible D match to TRBD1 (6 bases). Germline V CDR1 and CDR2: MNHEY, SVGAGI. This CDR3 has 14 residues. Trimming shortened V by 4 bases and J by 2 bases, and 12 bases separated the two germline ends. CDR3 amino acids: CASSSGELTYEQYF. Here the CDR3 DNA reads TGTGCCAGCAGTTCAGGGGAACTCACCTACGAGCAGTACTTC.

This clone was observed once. CDR3 DNA sequence: TGTGCCAGCAGCGTCCTTACAGGGGCCTACAATGAGCAGTTCTTC. This gives the protein CASSVLTGAYNEQFF. The J gene is TRBJ2-1, the V gene TRBV9, with TRBD1 matching over 7 bases. Germline trimming cut 2 bases from V and 2 bases from J; bases unmatched to any gene: 4. This CDR3 spans 15 amino acids. CDR1 SGDLS and CDR2 YYNGEE come from the germline V gene.

This chain connects TRBV6-1 to TRBJ1-2; D is undetermined. Germline V gene sequence: CDR1 MNHNS, CDR2 SASEGT. V was trimmed by 8 bases and J by 3 bases, leaving 7 bases between them. The CDR3 is 11 amino acids. CDR3 sequence: CASSNDYGYTF. DNA of the CDR3: TGTGCCAGCTCTAACGACTATGGCTACACCTTC.